The 11 T cell receptor beta chains below were found in one sample sequenced in a study of beta chain features in type 1 diabetes. Of the isolated RNA, all was reverse transcribed, and so the sequenced material was expressed TCRB transcripts. Here immunoSEQ multiplex PCR was the method, and the copy in TCRdb shows in-frame clones only, minus some. The sample lists about 260,000 clones; about 70% were seen once. The sample taken for sequencing was naive CD4+ T cells from blood. These receptors came from a man under 40 in good health.

The rearrangement joins TRBV30 to TRBJ2-7; maybe TRBD1 (5 bases). V was clipped by 2 bases and J by 3 bases, with 8 bases between them. The CDR3 totals 12 residues. CDR1 is GTSNPN and CDR2 is SVGIG in the germline V gene (reference sequence). The CDR3 DNA reads as TGTGCCTGGAGTTGGCAGGGCTACGAGCAGTACTTC. This encodes CAWSWQGYEQYF.

The V and J genes are TRBV30 and TRBJ2-5; no clear D gene. This CDR3 contains 12 residues. From germline, CDR1 is GTSNPN and CDR2 SVGIG (reference sequence). Trimming took off 2 bases at V and 1 base at J, with 5 bases between the two ends. The CDR3 protein is CAWSIAQETQYF. DNA for the CDR3: TGTGCCTGGAGTATAGCCCAAGAGACCCAGTACTTC. Combining the CDR3 with reference TRBV30 and TRBJ2-5 gives the whole variable domain SQTIHQWPATLVQPVGSPLSLECTVEGTSNPNLYWYRQAAGRGLQLLFYSVGIGQISSEVPQNLSASRPQDRQFILSSKKLLLSDSGFYLCAWSIAQETQYFGPGTRLLVL.

V and J are TRBV9 and TRBJ2-7, with 7 nucleotides matching TRBD1. V was clipped by 3 bases and J by 2 bases; unmatched bases: 2. The CDR3 is 13 amino acids. Germline CDR1 and CDR2: SGDLS and YYNGEE. The CDR3 DNA reads as TGTGCCAGCAGCGAAGACAGGGCCTACGAGCAGTACTTC. Amino acids: CASSEDRAYEQYF. Drawing the rest from reference TRBV9 and TRBJ2-7, the complete variable domain is DSGVTQTPKHLITATGQRVTLRCSPRSGDLSVYWYQQSLDQGLQFLIQYYNGEERAKGNILERFSAQQFPDLHSELNLSSLELGDSALYFCASSEDRAYEQYFGPGTRLTVT.

V gene TRBV30 combines with J gene TRBJ2-3; the match to TRBD2 covers 10 bases. Trimming at V came to 0 bases and at J to 5 bases, leaving 14 bases not matched to a gene. The V gene's germline CDR1 is GTSNPN and CDR2 SVGIG (reference sequence). This CDR3 is 18 amino acids long. CDR3 in amino acids: CAWSVWLAGASRIDTQYF. In DNA, the CDR3 is TGTGCCTGGAGTGTCTGGCTAGCGGGAGCATCGCGGATAGATACGCAGTATTTT.

The chain uses TRBV30 and TRBJ2-3; D gene ambiguous. The germline V gene has CDR1 GTSNPN and CDR2 SVGIG (reference sequence). Deletions cut 4 bases from V and 1 base from J, with 3 bases between. The CDR3 is 11 residues long. In DNA form, the CDR3 reads TGTGCCTGGATGGGCACAGATACGCAGTATTTT. This gives the protein CAWMGTDTQYF.

The chain recombines TRBV30 with TRBJ2-3; D not resolved. The germline V gene encodes CDR1 GTSNPN and CDR2 SVGIG (reference sequence). The CDR3 loop spans 13 amino acids. V was shortened by 2 bases and J by 5 bases, with 11 bases between the two germline ends. The CDR3 here is CAWSSHLGDTQYF. CDR3 nucleotide sequence: TGTGCCTGGAGTTCTCATCTTGGAGATACGCAGTATTTT.

The chain is built from TRBV7-2 and TRBJ2-7; a weak D match, TRBD2 (5 bases). V was clipped by 3 bases and J by 3 bases, with 12 bases between them. Germline loops: CDR1 SGHTA, CDR2 FQGNSA. The CDR3 is made up of 14 amino acids. Here the CDR3 reads CASSLITGFYEQYF. The CDR3 bases are TGTGCCAGCAGCTTGATCACGGGATTCTACGAGCAGTACTTC.

V usage is TRBV4-2 and J usage is TRBJ1-2; no clear D gene. The V and J ends lost 0 bases and 2 bases respectively, with 4 bases between them. CDR3 length: 13 amino acids. Germline loops: CDR1 LGHNA, CDR2 YNFKEQ. The DNA of the CDR3 is TGTGCCAGCAGCCAAGAGGGGAACTATGGCTACACCTTC. It encodes CASSQEGNYGYTF.

This chain joins TRBV29-1 and TRBJ2-5, with D hard to call. This CDR3 region has 10 residues. Trimming left V 3 bases short and J 4 bases short, with 3 bases between. Germline values: CDR1 SQVTM, CDR2 ANQGSEA. Here the CDR3 reads CSVDPETQYF. Here the CDR3 DNA reads TGCAGCGTTGACCCAGAGACCCAGTACTTC. The complete variable domain, with remaining parts taken from reference TRBV29-1 and TRBJ2-5, reads SAVISQKPSRDICQRGTSLTIQCQVDSQVTMMFWYRQQPGQSLTLIATANQGSEATYESGFVIDKFPISRPNLTFSTLTVSNMSPEDSSIYLCSVDPETQYFGPGTRLLVL.

This chain uses TRBV6-6 with TRBJ2-1; the match to TRBD2 covers 9 bases. Germline CDR1 reads MNHNY; CDR2 reads SVGAGI (reference sequence). The V segment lost 6 bases and the J segment 9 bases; nucleotides outside the gene matches: 9. The CDR3 is 14 amino acids. CDR3 nucleotide sequence: TGTGCCAGCAGCCGCCCCGGGACTAGCCCTGAGCAGTTCTTC. Amino acid sequence: CASSRPGTSPEQFF.

The chain recombines TRBV11-2 with TRBJ1-1; 10 bases match TRBD1. CDR3 size: 16 residues. Germline V CDR1 and CDR2: SGHAT, FQNNGV. Losses at the gene ends were 4 bases for V and 5 bases for J; bases not matched to a gene: 10. Here the CDR3 reads CASSSGQGGLGTEAFF. The CDR3 DNA is TGTGCCAGCAGCTCCGGACAGGGGGGCTTAGGAACTGAAGCTTTCTTT.